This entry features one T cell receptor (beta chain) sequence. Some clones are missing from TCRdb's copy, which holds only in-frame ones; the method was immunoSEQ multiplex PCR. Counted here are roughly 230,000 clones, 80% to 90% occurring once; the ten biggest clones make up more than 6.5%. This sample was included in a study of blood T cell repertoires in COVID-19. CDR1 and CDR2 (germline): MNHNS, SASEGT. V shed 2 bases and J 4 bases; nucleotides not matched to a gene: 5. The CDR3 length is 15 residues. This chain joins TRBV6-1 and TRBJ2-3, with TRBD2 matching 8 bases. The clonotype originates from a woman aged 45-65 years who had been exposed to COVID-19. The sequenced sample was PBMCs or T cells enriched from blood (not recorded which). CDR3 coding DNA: TGTGCCAGCAGTGAAATGGCGGGGGGCCCAGATACGCAGTATTTT. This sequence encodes CASSEMAGGPDTQYF.